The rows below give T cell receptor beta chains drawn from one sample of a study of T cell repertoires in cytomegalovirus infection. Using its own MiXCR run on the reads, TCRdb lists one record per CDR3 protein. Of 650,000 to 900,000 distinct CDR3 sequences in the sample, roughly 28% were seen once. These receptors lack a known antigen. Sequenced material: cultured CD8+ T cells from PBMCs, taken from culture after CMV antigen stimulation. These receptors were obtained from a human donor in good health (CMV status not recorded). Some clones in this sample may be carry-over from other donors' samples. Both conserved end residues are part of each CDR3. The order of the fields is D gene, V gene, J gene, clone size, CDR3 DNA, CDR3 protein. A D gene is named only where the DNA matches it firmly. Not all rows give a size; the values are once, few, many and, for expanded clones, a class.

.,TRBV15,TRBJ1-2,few,TGTGCCACCAGCAGTGCCCTCAGTGACCGGCCCTATGGCTACACCTTC,CATSSALSDRPYGYTF
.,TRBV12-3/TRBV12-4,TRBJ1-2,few,TGTGCCACCTATTTGGGGGGAAAGGGGGGTTTGTATGGCTACACCTTC,CATYLGGKGGLYGYTF
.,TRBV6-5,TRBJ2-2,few,TGTGCCAGCAGTTACTCGCATGTCTCGGTCGGCACCGGGGAGCTGTTTTTT,CASSYSHVSVGTGELFF
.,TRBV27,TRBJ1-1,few,TGTGCCAGCAGTTTATTCCAAACAAAACAGGGCCTTGAAGCTTTCTTT,CASSLFQTKQGLEAFF
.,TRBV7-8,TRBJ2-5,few,TGTGCCAGCAGCCTGGGCCTAGCAGACGAGACCCAGTACTTC,CASSLGLADETQYF
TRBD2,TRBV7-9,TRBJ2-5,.,TGTGCCAGCAGCTTCCGGACTAGTTCCCAAGAGACCCAGTACTTC,CASSFRTSSQETQYF
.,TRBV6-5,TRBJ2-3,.,TGTGCCAGCAGACCGGCCGGAGATACGCAGTATTTT,CASRPAGDTQYF
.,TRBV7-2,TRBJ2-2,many,TGTGCCAGCAGCTTAGCGCTCGTCAGGGAGCTGTTTTTT,CASSLALVRELFF
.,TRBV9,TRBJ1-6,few,TGTGCCAGCAGCCCGACCCCGGGCGGTCCTATTAGGGCCCTCCACTTT,CASSPTPGGPIRALHF
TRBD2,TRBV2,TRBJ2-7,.,TGTGCCAGCAGTGACGAGGGACTAGCGGGTCCCTACGAGCAGTACTTC,CASSDEGLAGPYEQYF
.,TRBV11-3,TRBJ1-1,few,TGTGCCAGCAGGTTATACGGCACCCAGGGACAAACGAACACTGAAGCTTTCTTT,CASRLYGTQGQTNTEAFF
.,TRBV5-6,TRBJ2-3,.,TGTGCCAGCGCCTTACATGGTGCAGATACGCAGTATTTT,CASALHGADTQYF
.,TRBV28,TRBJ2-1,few,TGTGCCAGCAGTTTGAGAGGGCCCGTCTACAATGAGCAGTTCTTC,CASSLRGPVYNEQFF
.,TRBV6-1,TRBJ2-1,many,TGTGCCAGCAGTGAAACGGGCGACTGGGAGTACGATGAGCAGTTCTTC,CASSETGDWEYDEQFF
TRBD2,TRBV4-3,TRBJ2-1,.,TGCGCCAGCAGCCACCGAGCGGGGGGGCAGAATGAGCAGTTCTTC,CASSHRAGGQNEQFF
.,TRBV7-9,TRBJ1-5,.,TGTGCCAGCAGCTTAGTCATGGACCCCTATAGCAATCAGCCCCAGCATTTT,CASSLVMDPYSNQPQHF
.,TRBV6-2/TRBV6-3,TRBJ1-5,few,TGTGCCAGCAGTTACTTTCGTCAGCCCCAGCATTTT,CASSYFRQPQHF
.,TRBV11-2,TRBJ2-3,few,TGTGCCAGCAGCTCGGACGGTCCCGACACAGATACGCAGTATTTT,CASSSDGPDTDTQYF
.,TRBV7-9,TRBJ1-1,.,TGTGCCAGCAGCTCGTTGTTTGGGGTGGGGACTGAAGCTTTCTTT,CASSSLFGVGTEAFF
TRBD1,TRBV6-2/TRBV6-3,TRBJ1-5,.,TGTGCCAGCAGTTACCAAGGACAGGTAAATCAGCCCCAGCATTTT,CASSYQGQVNQPQHF
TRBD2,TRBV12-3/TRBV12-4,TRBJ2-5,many,TGTGCCAGCAGTTTCGGCGGGGGGGGAGAGACCCAGTACTTC,CASSFGGGGETQYF
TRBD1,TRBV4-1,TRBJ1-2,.,TGCGCCAGCAGCCGAGCGGGACAGGGAAACTATGGCTACACCTTC,CASSRAGQGNYGYTF
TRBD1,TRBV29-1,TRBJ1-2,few,TGCAGCGTTGAACCGGCCGGACAGGGGGTCGGCTATGGCTACACCTTC,CSVEPAGQGVGYGYTF
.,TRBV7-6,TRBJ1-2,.,TGTGCCAGCAGCTTAGCGCGGGGACGGCTGTATGGCTACACCTTC,CASSLARGRLYGYTF
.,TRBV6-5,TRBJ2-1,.,TGTGCCAGCAGTGATCTAAGGGTCCATGAGCAGTTCTTC,CASSDLRVHEQFF
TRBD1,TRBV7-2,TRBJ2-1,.,TGTGCCAGCAGCTTAGTGACAGGGCCAAATGACCAGTTCTTC,CASSLVTGPNDQFF
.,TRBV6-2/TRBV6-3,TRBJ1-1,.,TGTGCCACCCGAGGGATAGAAGCTTTCTTT,CATRGIEAFF
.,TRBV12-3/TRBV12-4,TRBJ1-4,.,TGTGCCAGCAGTCAGCGGACAGCCCGGTCAACTAATGAAAAACTGTTTTTT,CASSQRTARSTNEKLFF
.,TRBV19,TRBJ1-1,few,TGTGCCAGTAGTATCCAGCGGGAAAGGAACACTGAAGCTTTCTTT,CASSIQRERNTEAFF
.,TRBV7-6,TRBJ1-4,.,TGTGCCAGCAGCTTTGGGTCGAGGAATGAAAAACTGTTTTTT,CASSFGSRNEKLFF
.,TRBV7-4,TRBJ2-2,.,TGTGCCAGCAGCTTAGGAGGCTTGGCCGGGGAGCTGTTTTTT,CASSLGGLAGELFF
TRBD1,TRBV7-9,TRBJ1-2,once,TGTGCCAGCAGCTTAGACTGGGGACAGGACAACTATGGCTACACCTTC,CASSLDWGQDNYGYTF
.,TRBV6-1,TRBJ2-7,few,TGTGCCAGCAGTGTGGGGGTTAGAATCTACGAGCAGTACTTC,CASSVGVRIYEQYF
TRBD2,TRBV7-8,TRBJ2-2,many,TGTGCCAGCAGCCGGACAGGGACTAGCGCACGTCAAGGGGAGCTGTTTTTT,CASSRTGTSARQGELFF
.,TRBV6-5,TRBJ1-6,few,TGTGCCAGCAGTTACAGTCAGGGCCCCAATTCACCCCTCCACTTT,CASSYSQGPNSPLHF
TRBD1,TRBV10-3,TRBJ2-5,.,TGTGCCATCAGTGACAACAGGGGAGAGACCCAGTACTTC,CAISDNRGETQYF